This entry concerns a single T cell receptor beta chain. Its antigen has not been determined. No much larger clone exists at a distance of one base, and base qualities are not known. This sample was taken from a study of blood T cell repertoires in COVID-19 (dated by TCRdb to 2018 to 2021). With regard to the full study: Collaborator samples came from the United States, Italy and Spain and covered acute and convalescent phases of COVID-19. The repertoires were released in a freely available public database meant as a resource for research on the immune response to SARS-CoV-2. The samples were drawn from two sources: the first 160 participants of the ongoing ImmuneRACE study, and 1,200 or so subjects contributed by 6 global collaborators. The prospective study material was composed of cDNA or gDNA derived from T cells, B-cell-depleted T cells, or PBMCs. Where available, HLA class I and class II types were taken from metadata supplied by the sample provider and were not determined by assay-based typing. The sample metadata nearly always contained a de-identified subject ID, COVID-19 status, age in years and sex. Subjects who had been exposed to COVID-19, were actively infected with it, or had recovered from it provided the deeply sampled blood TCRbeta repertoires that made up the dataset. General conclusions and limits of the study: How much clinical and demographic metadata was included differed by source and by participant, and the metadata was provided uncurated.

CDR1 and CDR2, looked up from the germline V gene (reference sequence), are SEHNR and FQNEAQ. Measured from the cysteine to the phenylalanine, the CDR3 is 13 residues long. CDR3 DNA is the only sequence kept; it has 39 bases, read in frame from the first base. V gives up 1 base and J gives up 6 bases, and the segment between their germline ends measures 7 bases. Whole blood was collected in K2EDTA tubes by collaborating institutions according to the institutions' own protocols. For TCRbeta analysis, collaborators shipped samples as frozen whole blood, isolated PBMCs, or DNA extracted from either of those sample types. TCRbeta CDR3 regions were amplified from genomic DNA by means of the immunoSEQ Assay, a bias-controlled multiplex PCR. The study's processing was this. The number of nucleated cells in each sample was estimated by amplification of reference gene primers within the assay. To quantify the absolute abundance of each unique TCRbeta CDR3 rearrangement, sequence reads were collapsed and filtered. For each sample, productive Simpson clonality was calculated by taking the square root of Simpson's diversity index across productive rearrangements. This is the immuneACCESS table as TCRdb keeps it, with only in-frame sequences that have V and J called. A part of the clones is gone; compared with another copy, unresolved V genes explain less than half, and the rest is unexplained. The DNA was the basis for D and trimming; V, J and clone size are from that table. This sample comprises some 130,000 clones, about 83% of them detected only once. The leading ten clones occupy roughly 9.7% of the sample.

The TCR comes from a man aged 35-49 years with active or convalescent COVID-19. Specimen: peripheral blood. The chain employs TRBV7-9 and TRBJ1-5; TRBD1 is possibly the D segment (5 matching bases). The DNA sequence is as follows: TGTGCCAGCAGCTTAGGGGGGGGTCAGCCCCAGCATTTT. It is translated as CASSLGGGQPQHF. Joined to the reference TRBV7-9 and TRBJ1-5 proteins, this CDR3 gives the full variable domain: DTGVSQNPRHKITKRGQNVTFRCDPISEHNRLYWYRQTLGQGPEFLTYFQNEAQLEKSRLLSDRFSAERPKGSFSTLEIQRTEQGDSAMYLCASSLGGGQPQHFGDGTRLSIL.